This section outlines one T cell receptor (beta chain) sequence together with its context. Sequencing targeted expressed TCRB transcripts, as all isolated RNA had been reverse transcribed. Clones were read by immunoSEQ multiplex PCR, and TCRdb kept only the in-frame ones, dropping some. The table records about 40,000 clones, more than 40% of them present only once. The sample belongs to a study of beta chain features in type 1 diabetes. Across the whole study: Over all samples combined, about 99,000,000 sorted cells were examined.

The sample comprised central memory CD4+ T cells from blood. This receptor was taken from a woman between 18 and 29 years old in good health.

The DNA for the CDR3 is TGTGCCTGGAGTGGGTCCGGGACTGGTAATCAGCCCCAGCATTTT. Translating gives CAWSGSGTGNQPQHF. The chain carries TRBV30 and TRBJ1-5, with TRBD1 as a possible D gene (5 bases). The ends were cut back, 1 base at V and 4 bases at J, with 14 bases in the middle. The germline CDR1 and CDR2 sequences are GTSNPN and SVGIG (reference sequence). The CDR3 length is 15 residues.